Each of the 8 T cell receptor beta chains below was sequenced from the same sample in a study of blood T cell repertoires in COVID-19. Sequencing was performed with immunoSEQ multiplex PCR; in TCRdb, only in-frame clones are kept and a portion is missing. The top ten hold around 8.6% of the sample, which has 150,000 to 200,000 clones, roughly 88% seen once. Sequenced material: PBMCs or T cells enriched from blood (not recorded which). These receptors were collected from a woman aged 30 to 39 who had recovered from COVID-19.

The gene calls are TRBV9 and TRBJ2-7, with TRBD1 matching over 9 bases. Germline V gives CDR1 SGDLS, CDR2 YYNGEE. V was clipped by 2 bases and J by 7 bases; unmatched bases: 16. CDR3 length equals 17 residues. Here the CDR3 DNA reads TGTGCCAGCAGCGTTTTGCCTCCCGGGACAGGGAGTATAGAGCAGTACTTC. Protein sequence: CASSVLPPGTGSIEQYF.

The chain recombines TRBV24-1 with TRBJ1-2, with D perhaps matching TRBD1 (5 bases). The CDR3 is made up of 16 amino acids. The germline V and J ends were trimmed by 5 bases and 3 bases, with 18 bases remaining between them. Germline assignment: CDR1 KGHDR and CDR2 SFDVKD. The CDR3 loop reads CATSGAPTDIDYGYTF. In DNA, the CDR3 is TGTGCCACCAGTGGGGCCCCGACAGATATCGACTATGGCTACACCTTC.

V is TRBV3-1 (or the pseudogene TRBV3-2) and J is TRBJ2-1, with D possibly matching TRBD2 (6 bases). This CDR3 contains 17 residues. V was shortened by 2 bases and J by 2 bases, with 16 bases between the two germline ends. Germline V gives CDR1 LGHDT, CDR2 YNNKEL (reference sequence). The CDR3 reads CASSQRSAGRPYNEQFF. The CDR3 DNA reads as TGTGCCAGCAGCCAAAGGTCGGCGGGAAGGCCCTACAATGAGCAGTTCTTC.

The V call is TRBV7-9, the J call TRBJ2-3, with 13 bases lining up with TRBD2. The CDR3 spans 18 residues. With V trimmed by 4 bases and J by 5 bases, 12 bases remained unmatched. Germline CDR1 SEHNR, CDR2 FQNEAQ (reference sequence). The CDR3 coding sequence is TGTGCCAGCAGCTCATGGACTAGCGGGAGTATCGGAGGAGATACGCAGTATTTT. The encoded protein is CASSSWTSGSIGGDTQYF.

This chain links TRBV5-1 with TRBJ2-7, with a possible D match to TRBD1 (5 bases). V was pared by 5 bases and J by 2 bases, with 8 bases between. Germline values: CDR1 SGHRS, CDR2 YFSETQ. CDR3 length: 12 residues. In DNA, the CDR3 is TGCGCCAGCAGTCAGGGAACCTACGAGCAGTACTTC. Residues: CASSQGTYEQYF.

This chain links TRBV4-2 with TRBJ2-7; TRBD2 matches 15 bases. The V segment lost 4 bases and the J segment 6 bases; nucleotides outside the gene matches: 7. Per the germline V gene, CDR1 is LGHNA and CDR2 is YNFKEQ. The length of the CDR3 is 16 residues. CDR3 residues: CASSPLGGLAGGEQYF. CDR3 DNA: TGTGCCAGCAGCCCTTTGGGGGGACTAGCGGGAGGCGAGCAGTACTTC.

The chain joins TRBV18 to TRBJ1-3; D might be TRBD1 (6 bases). CDR1 KGHSH and CDR2 LQKENI come from the germline V gene. This CDR3 comprises 14 residues. The V gene lost 3 bases and the J gene lost 7 bases, with 13 bases spanning the gap. CDR3 sequence: CASSPTGPSNTIYF. The CDR3 DNA sequence: TGTGCCAGCTCACCCACAGGGCCCAGTAACACCATATATTTT.

The rearrangement joins TRBV19 to TRBJ1-4; possible D gene TRBD1, 5 bases. Trimming stripped 7 bases from V and 8 bases from J, with 26 bases between. Germline CDR1 LNHDA, CDR2 SQIVND (reference sequence). There are 17 residues in the CDR3. CDR3 amino acids: CASKGIYARGTYEKLFF. CDR3 sequence (DNA): TGTGCCAGTAAGGGTATCTATGCAAGGGGAACTTACGAAAAACTGTTTTTT.